What follows are 8 T cell receptor beta chains derived from one specimen sequenced in a study of blood T cell repertoires in COVID-19 (dated by TCRdb to about 2020). Receptors were amplified or captured by the immunoSEQ multiplex PCR assay. Sourced from immuneACCESS, this table was stored by TCRdb with only in-frame sequences that have V and J called. A share of the clones is absent; for the studies checked, an unresolved V gene accounts for under half, and the remainder has no known explanation. This sample holds under 150,000 clones; about 81% were observed only once. The top ten clonotypes cover about 2.3% of the sample. Specimen: PBMCs or T cells enriched from blood (not recorded which). All receptors come from a man in his forties or fifties with acute COVID-19.

The V and J genes are TRBV19 and TRBJ2-7; 7 bases map to TRBD1. Per the germline V gene, CDR1 is LNHDA and CDR2 is SQIVND (reference sequence). This CDR3 region has 14 residues. The V gene end was trimmed by 8 bases and the J gene end by 3 bases; junction bases not matched to a gene: 10. CDR3 sequence (DNA): TGTGCCAGTGGTCCAACCGGGACAGTCTACGAGCAGTACTTC. This translates into CASGPTGTVYEQYF.

Notes on this clone: One end of the junction is discordant with germline, which a read error may explain. Different DNA sequences within this sample yield the same CDR3. The chain has TRBV7-3 and TRBJ2-2; 8 nucleotides agree with TRBD2. CDR1 is SGHTA, CDR2 FQGTGA, per germline. The CDR3 extends over 14 amino acids. The CDR3 reads CASSPGGNTGELFF. CDR3 bases: TGTGCCAGCAGCCCGGGGGGGAACACCGGGGAACTGTTTTTT.

The rearrangement links TRBV7-8 to TRBJ2-2, with D maybe TRBD2 (6 bases). Germline V CDR1 and CDR2: SGHVS, FQNEAQ. V was trimmed by 3 bases and J by 2 bases, leaving 13 bases between them. The CDR3 runs to 16 residues. CDR3 amino acids: CASSFSPAGNTGELFF. DNA for the CDR3: TGTGCCAGCAGCTTTAGTCCGGCGGGAAACACCGGGGAGCTGTTTTTT. Full variable domain (missing parts from reference TRBV7-8 and TRBJ2-2): GAGVSQSPRYKVAKRGQDVALRCDPISGHVSLFWYQQALGQGPEFLTYFQNEAQLDKSGLPSDRFFAERPEGSVSTLKIQRTQQEDSAVYLCASSFSPAGNTGELFFGEGSRLTVL.

This chain connects TRBV14 to TRBJ1-1; the D is unclear. V was clipped by 5 bases and J by 11 bases, with 15 bases between them. From germline, CDR1 is SGHDN and CDR2 FVKESK. The CDR3 has 12 residues. The CDR3 spells CASSSGGLGAFF. The DNA for the CDR3 is TGTGCCAGCAGCAGTGGAGGACTGGGGGCTTTCTTT.

CDR3 sequence: CASSGSGTADTQYF. CDR3 nucleotide sequence: TGTGCCAGCAGCGGTAGCGGGACCGCAGATACGCAGTATTTT. This chain connects TRBV6-5 to TRBJ2-3; 8 positions agree with TRBD2. The J segment lost 4 bases and the V segment lost 6 bases, leaving 6 bases of the junction unmatched. This CDR3 spans 14 amino acids. The germline CDR1 and CDR2 sequences are MNHEY and SVGAGI.

The chain joins TRBV28 to TRBJ1-1; perhaps TRBD1 as D (5 bases). The germline V and J ends were trimmed by 1 base and 5 bases, with 14 bases remaining between them. The CDR3 spans 15 residues. Germline V gives CDR1 MDHEN, CDR2 SYDVKM. The CDR3 reads CASSLLGGLGTEAFF. As DNA, the CDR3 is TGTGCCAGCAGTTTATTGGGGGGTCTGGGGACTGAAGCTTTCTTT.

CDR3 protein: CASSQDTAQETQYF. Written as DNA, the CDR3 is TGTGCCAGCAGCCAAGATACAGCACAAGAGACCCAGTACTTC. The chain is built from TRBV3-1 (or the pseudogene TRBV3-2) and TRBJ2-5; no clear D. The germline gives CDR1 LGHDT, CDR2 YNNKEL (reference sequence). This CDR3 comprises 14 residues. Trimming stripped 0 bases from V and 2 bases from J, with 7 bases between.

This clone was detected only once. The germline gene is not matched at one end of the junction; a read error may be the cause. In DNA form, the CDR3 reads TGTGCCAGCAGCCCCCAATACTTC. Its protein is CASSPQYF. The V and J genes are TRBV7-9 and TRBJ2-5; D is undetermined. The CDR3 runs to 8 residues. Germline assignment: CDR1 SEHNR and CDR2 FQNEAQ (reference sequence).